This TCR beta chain was observed in a study of lymphopenia after photon versus proton radiotherapy. Measured with immunoSEQ multiplex PCR; TCRdb has only the in-frame clones, and not every one. Seen here are tens of thousands of clones, about 86% observed once, and the top ten hold 10%. The V segment lost 5 bases and the J segment 4 bases; nucleotides outside the gene matches: 8. The CDR3 is made up of 16 amino acids. From germline, CDR1 is SGHTA and CDR2 FQGNSA. The sample consisted of peripheral blood, taken from a patient treated with proton-based radiotherapy. The chain couples TRBV7-2 to TRBJ1-4, with 9 positions matching TRBD1. The clonotype originates from a woman in her seventies with pancreatic cancer. Some clones in this sample may be carry-over from other donors' samples. The CDR3 DNA is TGTGCCAGCAGCGTCAGGACAGGGGCGGGTAATGAAAAACTGTTTTTT. This encodes CASSVRTGAGNEKLFF.